This T cell receptor beta chain was retrieved from a study of T cell repertoires in cytomegalovirus infection. In the study overall: Shared public TCR beta signatures pointed to both CMV infection and a matching HLA type.

In germline, CDR1 is SGHTS, CDR2 YDEGEE. The CDR3 contains 17 residues. TCRdb analysed the reads with MiXCR anew, one entry per CDR3 protein. The profile shows nearly 550,000 distinct CDR3 sequences, about 15% of them singletons. Turning to this clonotype: No antigen is known for it. An end of the junction differs from the germline gene, which may be a read error.

General study results and limits: In two of eight donors, the top clonotype was HLA-C-restricted CMV-specific.

The sequence derives from a human donor in good health (CMV status not recorded). Some clones in this sample may be carry-over from other donors' samples. What was sequenced was CD8+ T cells from PBMCs. The V gene is TRBV5-8, the J gene TRBJ2-7, with 8 bases fitting TRBD1. The CDR3 coding sequence is TGTGCCAGCAGCCCGGGCCCTCGGGACAGGAGCTCCTACGAGCGGTACTTC. This sequence encodes CASSPGPRDRSSYERYF.